A single TCR beta chain is shown here with its context. Its antigen is unknown. These data belong to a study of identical twins. General study findings and limits: Zero-insertion findings could be partly confounded by invariant cells (MAIT and iNKT cells). Modeled out-of-frame TCR alpha sharing in monozygotic twins fell below observed levels.

The CDR3 covers 17 residues. The V gene's germline CDR1 is SGHVS and CDR2 FNYEAQ. V shed 5 bases and J 1 base; nucleotides not matched to a gene: 3. Among all donors, each was a healthy Caucasian. Carrying unique molecular identifiers, the cDNA also gained a universal primer site through template switching. TCRdb re-analysed the 5' RACE reads in MiXCR, keeping a single row per CDR3 protein. The sample has approximately 700,000 distinct CDR3 sequences, around 5.7% seen once. Sequencing was done on a sample of naive T cells sorted from blood. The source of this sequence is a man in his late teens or twenties in good health. The rearrangement uses TRBV7-6 and TRBJ2-2; 14 bases fit TRBD2. The CDR3 is CASSKTSGRENTGELFF. The CDR3 DNA follows: TGTGCCAGCAGCAAGACTAGCGGGAGGGAGAACACCGGGGAGCTGTTTTTT.